The next 30 T cell receptor beta chains were all read from a single sample in a study of blood T cell repertoires in COVID-19. Profiling relied on immunoSEQ multiplex PCR, and the TCRdb table lists in-frame clones only, not all of them. The sample holds 200,000 to 250,000 clones; around 80% are singletons and the top ten take 9.5% to 15%. The specimen sequenced was peripheral blood. These receptor sequences come from a woman in her thirties or forties with acute or convalescent COVID-19.

The V and J genes are TRBV6-5 and TRBJ2-1, with TRBD2 identical over 9 bases. Germline loops: CDR1 MNHEY, CDR2 SVGAGI. There are 15 residues in the CDR3. With V trimmed by 6 bases and J by 6 bases, 9 bases remained unmatched. The DNA for the CDR3 is TGTGCCAGCAGCGGGACTAGCCACCCAAGCAATGAGCAGTTCTTC. This codes for CASSGTSHPSNEQFF.

This chain connects TRBV29-1 to TRBJ2-1, with 10 positions matching TRBD2. Germline V gene data show CDR1 as SQVTM and CDR2 as ANQGSEA. V lost 0 bases and J lost 7; bases outside the gene matches: 9. This CDR3 has 16 amino acids. CDR3 nucleotide sequence: TGCAGCGTTGAAGATCCCCTAGCGGGAGAACGAAATGAGCAGTTCTTC. Its translation is CSVEDPLAGERNEQFF.

This chain links TRBV2 with TRBJ1-1; the match to TRBD1 covers 8 bases. Trimming removed 7 bases from V and 1 base from J; junction bases left unmatched: 2. From germline, CDR1 is SNHLY and CDR2 FYNNEI. The CDR3 runs 13 residues. In DNA form, the CDR3 reads TGTGCCAGCATCGGGACAGGGAACACTGAAGCTTTCTTT. As protein: CASIGTGNTEAFF.

V and J are TRBV19 and TRBJ1-5, with D perhaps matching TRBD1 (6 bases). The CDR3 consists of 16 residues. Germline CDR1 and CDR2: LNHDA and SQIVND (reference sequence). V dropped 0 bases and J dropped 4 bases, with 13 bases sitting between them. The CDR3 spells CASSIDWTENNQPQHF. CDR3 coding DNA: TGTGCCAGTAGTATAGATTGGACAGAGAATAATCAGCCCCAGCATTTT.

V usage is TRBV12-3 or TRBV12-4 and J usage is TRBJ1-1, with D hard to call. V was pared by 7 bases and J by 1 base, with 10 bases between. CDR3 length: 13 residues. CDR3 residues: CASTVTENTEAFF. The CDR3, as DNA: TGTGCCAGCACTGTAACAGAGAACACTGAAGCTTTCTTT.

This clone appeared once. This chain links TRBV24-1 with TRBJ1-2; tentative D call: TRBD1 (6 bases). Germline V gene lookup returns CDR1 KGHDR and CDR2 SFDVKD. V lost 7 bases to trimming and J lost 8 bases, with 19 bases between them. The CDR3 runs 14 residues. CDR3 loop: CATRGRGGEHGYTF. In DNA, the CDR3 is TGTGCCACCAGGGGGAGGGGGGGCGAACACGGCTACACCTTC.

The chain combines TRBV6-2 or TRBV6-3 with TRBJ1-5, with a weak D call TRBD1 (6 bases). V lost 5 bases to trimming and J lost 5 bases, with 13 bases between them. The CDR3 contains 14 residues. Germline CDR1 MNHEY, CDR2 SVGEGT. The chain's CDR3 is CASSQQGGDQPQHF. The CDR3 region has the DNA TGTGCCAGCAGTCAACAGGGAGGGGATCAGCCCCAGCATTTT.

The V gene is TRBV11-2, the J gene TRBJ2-3; 9 bases match TRBD2. Germline CDR1 SGHAT, CDR2 FQNNGV. CDR3 size: 16 residues. Unmatched junction bases numbered 8, after V lost 3 bases and J lost 4 bases. The CDR3 DNA reads as TGTGCCAGCAGCTTCCGACTGGCGGGAGGGGCAGATACGCAGTATTTT. Encoded protein: CASSFRLAGGADTQYF.

The V gene is TRBV4-1, the J gene TRBJ2-3; D might be TRBD1 (6 bases). Per the germline V gene, CDR1 is MGHRA and CDR2 is YSYEKL. Between the trimmed V and J ends, which lost 1 base and 3 bases, there was a span of 20 bases. The CDR3 extends over 18 amino acids. The CDR3 DNA follows: TGCGCCAGCAGCCAAGGTCAGGGGACCCGGCCATGGACAGATACGCAGTATTTT. This gives the protein CASSQGQGTRPWTDTQYF.

This rearrangement joins TRBV11-2 to TRBJ2-1; TRBD2 agrees at 12 bases. Germline V gene data show CDR1 as SGHAT and CDR2 as FQNNGV. The CDR3 spans 15 residues. Trimming removed 6 bases from V and 5 bases from J; junction bases left unmatched: 5. The CDR3 is CASSPRLAGDNEQFF. CDR3 in DNA: TGTGCCAGCAGTCCTCGACTAGCGGGAGACAATGAGCAGTTCTTC.

The chain carries TRBV30 and TRBJ2-6, with D possibly matching TRBD1 (5 bases). V lost 4 bases and J 1 base, leaving 11 bases between the germline ends. The CDR3 sequence is 15 residues long. In germline, CDR1 is GTSNPN, CDR2 SVGIG (reference sequence). The CDR3 coding sequence is TGTGCCTGGAACCCAACAGGTTCTGGGGCCAACGTCCTGACTTTC. The encoded protein is CAWNPTGSGANVLTF.

This chain connects TRBV9 to TRBJ2-3, with 7 bases fitting TRBD2. Losses at the gene ends were 0 bases for V and 2 bases for J; bases not matched to a gene: 6. The germline V gene has CDR1 SGDLS and CDR2 YYNGEE. The CDR3 is made up of 16 amino acids. CDR3 in amino acids: CASSVAPSGTTDTQYF. DNA for the CDR3: TGTGCCAGCAGCGTAGCTCCTAGCGGTACCACAGATACGCAGTATTTT. The whole variable domain, filled in from reference TRBV9 and TRBJ2-3, reads DSGVTQTPKHLITATGQRVTLRCSPRSGDLSVYWYQQSLDQGLQFLIQYYNGEERAKGNILERFSAQQFPDLHSELNLSSLELGDSALYFCASSVAPSGTTDTQYFGPGTRLTVL.

Only a few counts were recorded for this clone. The chain uses TRBV9 and TRBJ2-7; 7 bases line up with TRBD2. Unmatched junction bases numbered 9, after V lost 0 bases and J lost 6 bases. CDR1 and CDR2 from the germline V gene are SGDLS and YYNGEE. CDR3 length equals 15 residues. CDR3 sequence (DNA): TGTGCCAGCAGCGTAGGTGCCAGCGGGGCGGGCGAGCAGTACTTC. Its translation: CASSVGASGAGEQYF.

The V and J genes are TRBV27 and TRBJ2-3; 8 positions match TRBD2. V shed 6 bases, J shed 3 bases, and the junction held 8 bases outside the gene matches. The CDR3 is 15 residues long. Germline loops: CDR1 MNHEY, CDR2 SMNVEV (reference sequence). This chain's CDR3 is CASSLGSGITDTQYF. The DNA for the CDR3 is TGTGCCAGCAGCTTAGGTAGCGGGATAACAGATACGCAGTATTTT.

This chain links TRBV9 with TRBJ2-7; 8 bases line up with TRBD2. Per germline, CDR1 SGDLS and CDR2 YYNGEE. V shed 1 base, J shed 7 bases, and the junction held 13 bases outside the gene matches. The CDR3 is 16 amino acids. The CDR3 protein is CASSVTGGAPVEEQYF. CDR3 sequence (DNA): TGTGCCAGCAGCGTAACGGGGGGGGCGCCCGTGGAAGAGCAGTACTTC.

The V gene is TRBV5-1, the J gene TRBJ1-1; D not certain. The CDR3 contains 13 residues. Germline V gene sequence: CDR1 SGHRS, CDR2 YFSETQ. V was pared by 1 base and J by 0 bases, with 4 bases between. The CDR3 nucleotides read TGCGCCAGCAGCTTGTTCATGAACACTGAAGCTTTCTTT. Protein: CASSLFMNTEAFF. Full variable domain (remainder filled in from reference TRBV5-1 and TRBJ1-1): KAGVTQTPRYLIKTRGQQVTLSCSPISGHRSVSWYQQTPGQGLQFLFEYFSETQRNKGNFPGRFSGRQFSNSRSEMNVSTLELGDSALYLCASSLFMNTEAFFGQGTRLTVV.

The chain carries TRBV5-6 and TRBJ2-3; TRBD2 aligns across 10 bases. Germline CDR1 reads SGHDT; CDR2 reads YYEEEE. V dropped 4 bases and J dropped 2; count of bases not matched to a gene: 4. CDR3 length equals 15 residues. CDR3 sequence reads: CASSGLAEVTDTQYF. In DNA form, the CDR3 reads TGTGCCAGCAGCGGACTAGCGGAAGTCACAGATACGCAGTATTTT.

The chain joins TRBV9 to TRBJ2-7; no clear D. Germline V gene sequence: CDR1 SGDLS, CDR2 YYNGEE. This CDR3 is 14 amino acids long. The V end lost 1 base, the J end lost 0 bases, and 8 bases lay between the germline ends. In nucleotides, the CDR3 is TGTGCCAGCAGCGTAAGAGGTGGCTCCTACGAGCAGTACTTC. It specifies CASSVRGGSYEQYF.

This chain connects TRBV5-5 to TRBJ2-7, with TRBD1 identical over 9 bases. CDR3 length: 17 residues. Germline lookup yields CDR1 SGHKS and CDR2 YYEKEE (reference sequence). With 1 base clipped from V and 3 bases from J, the junction kept 11 bases outside the gene matches. The CDR3 coding sequence is TGTGCCAGCAGCTTGACCGCCGGGACAGGGTTTATCTACGAGCAGTACTTC. Amino acid sequence: CASSLTAGTGFIYEQYF.

The chain couples TRBV9 to TRBJ2-7; a possible D gene is TRBD2 (6 bases). The CDR3 runs to 15 residues. Trimming stripped 4 bases from V and 3 bases from J, with 17 bases between. Germline CDR1 reads SGDLS; CDR2 reads YYNGEE. Written as DNA, the CDR3 is TGTGCCAGCAGCCGAACGGGAGATATTTACTACGAGCAGTACTTC. Amino acids: CASSRTGDIYYEQYF.

V usage is TRBV4-1 and J usage is TRBJ2-7; 16 bases are shared with TRBD2. Trimming cost V 1 base and J 2 bases; bases outside gene matches: 8. CDR1 and CDR2 from the germline V gene are MGHRA and YSYEKL. The length of the CDR3 is 19 residues. The CDR3 DNA is TGCGCCAGCAGCCAAGGCCCGGGACTAGCGGGGGGGCCCCCCTACGAGCAGTACTTC. This encodes CASSQGPGLAGGPPYEQYF.

The rearrangement links TRBV7-9 to TRBJ2-7; a weak D match, TRBD2 (6 bases). The CDR3 sequence is 13 residues long. The germline V and J ends were trimmed by 4 bases and 5 bases, with 12 bases remaining between them. Looked up from germline, CDR1 is SEHNR and CDR2 is FQNEAQ (reference sequence). The CDR3 loop reads CASSSAGRNEQYF. CDR3 coding DNA: TGTGCCAGCAGCTCTGCGGGGAGGAACGAGCAGTACTTC. The variable domain in full, with the rest retrieved from reference TRBV7-9 and TRBJ2-7, is DTGVSQNPRHKITKRGQNVTFRCDPISEHNRLYWYRQTLGQGPEFLTYFQNEAQLEKSRLLSDRFSAERPKGSFSTLEIQRTEQGDSAMYLCASSSAGRNEQYFGPGTRLTVT.

This chain joins TRBV12-5 and TRBJ2-5, with 10 bases identical to TRBD1. Germline CDR1 reads LGHNT; CDR2 reads FRNRAP. The CDR3 has 15 amino acids. Trimming at V came to 5 bases and at J to 5 bases, leaving 8 bases not matched to a gene. The CDR3 here is CASGHETGGWETQYF. CDR3 sequence (DNA): TGTGCTAGTGGTCACGAGACAGGGGGCTGGGAGACCCAGTACTTC.

This chain uses TRBV6-1 with TRBJ1-1, with a tentative D call TRBD1 (6 bases). Germline lookup yields CDR1 MNHNS and CDR2 SASEGT. V lost 5 bases and J lost 4, with 14 bases in between. The CDR3 covers 14 residues. CDR3 loop: CASSKQGSSTEAFF. Written as DNA, the CDR3 is TGTGCCAGCAGTAAACAGGGAAGTAGCACTGAAGCTTTCTTT.

This rearrangement joins TRBV4-1 to TRBJ1-5; 8 bases are shared with TRBD1. The germline V gene has CDR1 MGHRA and CDR2 YSYEKL. The CDR3 contains 14 residues. V shed 5 bases, J shed 11 bases, and the junction held 11 bases outside the gene matches. The CDR3 loop is CASSSRTGSEAQHF. The CDR3 DNA sequence: TGCGCCAGCAGCTCCCGGACAGGGTCTGAAGCCCAGCATTTT.

In DNA, the CDR3 is TGTGCTAGTGGTTTGTACAATGGGGCCAACGTCCTGACTTTC. Amino acid sequence: CASGLYNGANVLTF. The rearrangement uses TRBV12-5 and TRBJ2-6; D is ambiguous. The V and J ends lost 2 bases and 3 bases respectively, with 5 bases between them. Germline loops: CDR1 LGHNT, CDR2 FRNRAP. CDR3 length equals 14 residues.

This chain connects TRBV10-3 to TRBJ1-2; no clear D gene. CDR1 is ENHRY, CDR2 SYGVKD, per germline. Trimming took 5 bases from V and 4 from J, leaving 14 bases between them. The length of the CDR3 is 14 residues. CDR3 in DNA: TGTGCCATCAGTATCGAAGGAGCTGGCTATGGCTACACCTTC. Translated, it gives CAISIEGAGYGYTF.

This clone was found a few times. This CDR3 is also generated by other DNA sequences in the sample. The chain has TRBV7-7 and TRBJ2-7, with 8 nucleotides matching TRBD2. The germline gives CDR1 SSHAT, CDR2 FNYEAQ (reference sequence). With V trimmed by 0 bases and J by 0 bases, 1 base remained unmatched. This CDR3 is 15 amino acids long. In DNA, the CDR3 is TGTGCCAGCAGCTTAGCTGCGGGAGGCTCCTACGAGCAGTACTTC. Translation: CASSLAAGGSYEQYF.

This chain uses TRBV5-6 with TRBJ1-5; no clear D gene. CDR1 and CDR2 (germline): SGHDT, YYEEEE. V gave up 4 bases and J gave up 1 base, with 12 bases separating them. CDR3 size: 15 residues. This CDR3 reads CASSESVISNQPQHF. In DNA form, the CDR3 reads TGTGCCAGCAGCGAGAGCGTAATAAGCAATCAGCCCCAGCATTTT. Full variable domain (outside the CDR3, taken from reference TRBV5-6 and TRBJ1-5): DAGVTQSPTHLIKTRGQQVTLRCSPKSGHDTVSWYQQALGQGPQFIFQYYEEEERQRGNFPDRFSGHQFPNYSSELNVNALLLGDSALYLCASSESVISNQPQHFGDGTRLSIL.

This sequence joins TRBV6-5 and TRBJ2-5; 9 nucleotides align to TRBD1. CDR3 length equals 14 residues. Germline CDR1 and CDR2: MNHEY and SVGAGI. Germline trimming cut 5 bases from V and 4 bases from J; bases unmatched to any gene: 5. The CDR3 loop reads CASSHNRGRETQYF. CDR3 DNA sequence: TGTGCCAGCAGTCACAACAGGGGGCGAGAGACCCAGTACTTC.